The 5 T cell receptor beta chains below all came from one sample that was sequenced in a study of blood T cell repertoires in COVID-19. Some clones are missing from TCRdb's copy, which holds only in-frame ones; the method was immunoSEQ multiplex PCR. Of 150,000 to 180,000 clones in the sample, around three quarters were seen once. Material: peripheral blood. Receptors were obtained from a man older than 75 with acute or convalescent COVID-19.

This clone is a singleton in its sample. The chain is built from TRBV5-1 and TRBJ2-6; D unclear. Looked up from germline, CDR1 is SGHRS and CDR2 is YFSETQ. Trimming stripped 4 bases from V and 2 bases from J, with 13 bases between. There are 16 residues in the CDR3. The CDR3 coding sequence is TGCGCCAGCAGCGGAGAAGGCGGAACTGGGGCCAACGTCCTGACTTTC. Its protein is CASSGEGGTGANVLTF.

The rearrangement uses TRBV6-2 or TRBV6-3 and TRBJ2-7; perhaps TRBD1 as D (7 bases). The V gene lost 4 bases and the J gene lost 8 bases, with 9 bases spanning the gap. CDR1 is MNHEY and CDR2 is SVGEGT in the germline V gene. The CDR3 loop spans 11 amino acids. The CDR3 DNA reads as TGTGCCAGCAGTTCAGGGGGGAAGCAGTACTTC. Translation: CASSSGGKQYF.

V and J are TRBV2 and TRBJ2-5, with 10 bases lining up with TRBD2. V dropped 4 bases and J dropped 2; count of bases not matched to a gene: 4. The CDR3 has 15 amino acids. In germline, CDR1 is SNHLY, CDR2 FYNNEI. CDR3: CASSVSGGFQETQYF. DNA of the CDR3: TGTGCCAGCAGTGTTAGCGGGGGGTTTCAAGAGACCCAGTACTTC. Based on the CDR3 plus reference TRBV2 and TRBJ2-5, the full variable domain is EPEVTQTPSHQVTQMGQEVILRCVPISNHLYFYWYRQILGQKVEFLVSFYNNEISEKSEIFDDQFSVERPDGSNFTLKIRSTKLEDSAMYFCASSVSGGFQETQYFGPGTRLLVL.

The chain employs TRBV12-3 or TRBV12-4 and TRBJ1-2, with D maybe TRBD1 (5 bases). The germline V and J ends were trimmed by 4 bases and 4 bases, with 10 bases remaining between them. The CDR3 loop spans 13 amino acids. As DNA, the CDR3 is TGTGCCAGCAGTTCTCAGGGTACCTATGGCTACACCTTC. Its translation is CASSSQGTYGYTF.

CDR3 nucleotide sequence: TGTGCCATCAGTGGTTGGCAGGGGAACACTGAAGCTTTCTTT. Translation gives CAISGWQGNTEAFF. The rearrangement uses TRBV10-3 and TRBJ1-1; possibly TRBD1 for D (5 bases). V was trimmed by 4 bases and J by 1 base, leaving 10 bases between them. The CDR3 totals 14 residues. Germline CDR1 and CDR2: ENHRY and SYGVKD.